Below are 29 T cell receptor beta chains sequenced from a single sample in a study of shared clonotypes between healthy human individuals. CD8 cells classed as naive were CD45RO-negative and positively selected for CCR7, excluding terminally differentiated effector memory CD45RA+ cells. Profiling relied on immunoSEQ multiplex PCR, and the TCRdb table lists in-frame clones only, not all of them. The sample has nearly 2 million clones, about 94% seen once. The sequenced sample consisted of naive CD8+ T cells sorted from blood. These TCRs come from a man younger than 35 in good health.

The sample holds one count of this clone. The V gene is TRBV2, the J gene TRBJ2-6; weak D call: TRBD1 (6 bases). This CDR3 comprises 19 residues. The V gene's germline CDR1 is SNHLY and CDR2 FYNNEI. Trimming stripped 6 bases from V and 0 bases from J, with 21 bases between. The CDR3 region has the DNA TGTGCCAGCAGCCCGGGACACCTCATTAAAGGCTCTGGGGCCAACGTCCTGACTTTC. It yields the protein CASSPGHLIKGSGANVLTF.

This chain connects TRBV9 to TRBJ2-3; the D gene is possibly TRBD2 (5 bases). V was clipped by 3 bases and J by 5 bases, with 13 bases between them. The CDR3 covers 14 residues. Germline values: CDR1 SGDLS, CDR2 YYNGEE. The chain's CDR3 is CASSAFEGEDTQYF. For the CDR3, the DNA is TGTGCCAGCAGCGCCTTTGAGGGAGAAGATACGCAGTATTTT.

The chain employs TRBV4-3 and TRBJ2-1; D is unclear. The CDR3 extends over 15 amino acids. The V end lost 0 bases, the J end lost 1 base, and 7 bases lay between the germline ends. In germline, CDR1 is LGHNA, CDR2 YSLEER. The CDR3 spells CASSQEELSYNEQFF. CDR3 DNA sequence: TGCGCCAGCAGCCAAGAAGAGCTTTCCTACAATGAGCAGTTCTTC.

CDR3 in amino acids: CARAAGQFYNEQFF. CDR3 sequence (DNA): TGTGCCAGAGCTGCGGGACAGTTCTACAATGAGCAGTTCTTC. The chain is built from TRBV5-3 and TRBJ2-1; D may be TRBD1 (7 bases). TRBV5-3 qualifies as an ORF whose function is uncertain. Trimming removed 7 bases at V and 3 bases at J, with 14 bases between. This CDR3 comprises 14 residues.

The chain links TRBV7-9 to TRBJ2-1; a possible D gene is TRBD2 (7 bases). The germline V gene encodes CDR1 SEHNR and CDR2 FQNEAQ (reference sequence). The V and J ends lost 4 bases and 1 base respectively, with 17 bases between them. This CDR3 has 17 amino acids. The CDR3 bases are TGTGCCAGCAGCTCCTACGGGGGCGGGAGATCCTACAATGAGCAGTTCTTC. Protein: CASSSYGGGRSYNEQFF.

J is TRBJ2-2 and V is TRBV13; perhaps TRBD2 as D (6 bases). The CDR3 is 14 residues long. The germline V and J ends were trimmed by 6 bases and 7 bases, with 15 bases remaining between them. Per the germline V gene, CDR1 is PRHDT and CDR2 is FYEKMQ (reference sequence). The CDR3 loop is CASSSGLSDGELFF. The CDR3, as DNA: TGTGCCAGCAGTTCGGGACTGTCTGACGGGGAGCTGTTTTTT.

The rearrangement joins TRBV4-1 to TRBJ2-2; D is ambiguous. CDR1 MGHRA and CDR2 YSYEKL come from the germline V gene. This CDR3 has 12 amino acids. V lost 3 bases to trimming and J lost 6 bases, with 5 bases between them. DNA for the CDR3: TGCGCCAGCAGCCACCCCTCCGGGGAGCTGTTTTTT. This encodes CASSHPSGELFF.

This chain links TRBV7-8 with TRBJ2-7; the match to TRBD2 covers 7 bases. With 1 base clipped from V and 0 bases from J, the junction kept 3 bases outside the gene matches. The CDR3 covers 15 residues. Germline CDR1 SGHVS, CDR2 FQNEAQ. The CDR3 protein is CASSLGAGDSYEQYF. DNA for the CDR3: TGTGCCAGCAGCTTAGGGGCGGGGGACTCCTACGAGCAGTACTTC. Full variable domain (missing parts from reference TRBV7-8 and TRBJ2-7): GAGVSQSPRYKVAKRGQDVALRCDPISGHVSLFWYQQALGQGPEFLTYFQNEAQLDKSGLPSDRFFAERPEGSVSTLKIQRTQQEDSAVYLCASSLGAGDSYEQYFGPGTRLTVT.

The chain couples TRBV18 to TRBJ2-7; 7 bases line up with TRBD1. The germline CDR1 and CDR2 sequences are KGHSH and LQKENI. The V and J ends lost 4 bases and 0 bases, in that order; junction bases with no gene match: 6. The CDR3 totals 15 residues. The CDR3 sequence is CASSRGTAGSYEQYF. The CDR3 DNA sequence: TGTGCCAGCTCACGGGGGACAGCCGGCTCCTACGAGCAGTACTTC. The full variable domain, with the rest looked up from reference TRBV18 and TRBJ2-7, is NAGVMQNPRHLVRRRGQEARLRCSPMKGHSHVYWYRQLPEEGLKFMVYLQKENIIDESGMPKERFSAEFPKEGPSILRIQQVVRGDSAAYFCASSRGTAGSYEQYFGPGTRLTVT.

CDR3 loop: CASMEGGGNQPQHF. The CDR3 coding sequence is TGTGCCAGCATGGAAGGGGGCGGAAATCAGCCCCAGCATTTT. The chain has TRBV27 and TRBJ1-5; 7 nucleotides agree with TRBD1. The CDR3 contains 14 residues. V gave up 7 bases and J gave up 4 bases; unmatched junction bases: 7. Germline V gene sequence: CDR1 MNHEY, CDR2 SMNVEV (reference sequence).

The chain employs TRBV29-1 and TRBJ1-2, with TRBD1 identical over 9 bases. Looked up from germline, CDR1 is SQVTM and CDR2 is ANQGSEA. The CDR3 consists of 16 residues. With V trimmed by 4 bases and J by 3 bases, 12 bases remained unmatched. The CDR3 loop is CSVGVYGTGYDYGYTF. CDR3 DNA sequence: TGCAGCGTTGGTGTGTATGGGACAGGGTACGACTATGGCTACACCTTC.

The rearrangement links TRBV7-2 to TRBJ2-3, with 8 nucleotides matching TRBD2. This CDR3 is built from 15 residues. Germline lookup yields CDR1 SGHTA and CDR2 FQGNSA. The junction had 7 bases not matched to a gene; V was cut back by 6 bases and J by 2 bases. CDR3 loop: CASSPQRGNTDTQYF. In nucleotides, the CDR3 is TGTGCCAGCAGTCCACAGCGGGGGAACACAGATACGCAGTATTTT.

V usage is TRBV7-9 and J usage is TRBJ2-7; D not resolved. The CDR3 has 15 residues. Germline CDR1 reads SEHNR; CDR2 reads FQNEAQ (reference sequence). With 5 bases removed from V and 6 bases from J, the gap between germline ends came to 20 bases. The CDR3 reads CASSDNSGVDPEQYF. DNA for the CDR3: TGTGCCAGCAGCGATAATTCTGGAGTAGATCCCGAGCAGTACTTC.

V gene TRBV7-6 combines with J gene TRBJ2-5; 7 bases line up with TRBD2. V was pared by 5 bases and J by 3 bases, with 15 bases of the junction left unmatched. The germline CDR1 and CDR2 sequences are SGHVS and FNYEAQ. This CDR3 region has 17 residues. CDR3 amino acids: CASSTRLYSGVKETQYF. The CDR3 nucleotides are TGTGCCAGCAGCACCCGACTATACAGCGGGGTAAAAGAGACCCAGTACTTC.

The chain couples TRBV2 to TRBJ1-2; D not resolved. Per the germline V gene, CDR1 is SNHLY and CDR2 is FYNNEI. The CDR3 runs to 16 residues. V was cut by 2 bases and J by 0 bases, with 13 bases left in between. In nucleotides, the CDR3 is TGTGCCAGCAGTGAAACGATCAAGGTTCCTAACTATGGCTACACCTTC. It translates to CASSETIKVPNYGYTF.

The chain uses TRBV4-3 and TRBJ2-7; the D gene could be TRBD1 or TRBD2 (6 bases each). This CDR3 region has 15 residues. The germline CDR1 and CDR2 sequences are LGHNA and YSLEER. Trimming left V 0 bases short and J 9 bases short, with 18 bases between. This CDR3 is CASSQDGAGEDRQYF. The CDR3 coding sequence is TGCGCCAGCAGCCAAGATGGGGCAGGGGAGGATCGGCAGTACTTC.

A remark on this clone: This sample includes further DNA sequences coding for the same CDR3. The V and J genes are TRBV9 and TRBJ2-1, with 11 bases that match TRBD2. The CDR3 runs 16 residues. Germline V gene data show CDR1 as SGDLS and CDR2 as YYNGEE. The V segment lost 0 bases and the J segment 4 bases; nucleotides outside the gene matches: 3. The CDR3 is CASSVGGTSGYNEQFF. In nucleotides, the CDR3 is TGTGCCAGCAGCGTAGGTGGGACTAGCGGATACAATGAGCAGTTCTTC.

V is TRBV4-1 and J is TRBJ2-3; TRBD2 matches 14 bases. CDR3 length: 17 amino acids. V was pared by 3 bases and J by 6 bases, with 8 bases of the junction left unmatched. Germline V gene data show CDR1 as MGHRA and CDR2 as YSYEKL. The CDR3 reads CASSQFGTSGGGDTQYF. The CDR3 region has the DNA TGCGCCAGCAGCCAGTTCGGGACTAGCGGGGGAGGGGATACGCAGTATTTT.

The chain has TRBV5-8 and TRBJ2-1; possibly TRBD2 for D (6 bases). Trimming removed 1 base at V and 3 bases at J, with 11 bases between. The CDR3 consists of 15 residues. Germline V gene sequence: CDR1 SGHTS, CDR2 YDEGEE. Written as DNA, the CDR3 is TGTGCCAGCAGCTTGATGGGACTCTACTACAATGAGCAGTTCTTC. It codes for CASSLMGLYYNEQFF. Together with reference TRBV5-8 and TRBJ2-1, the CDR3 gives the full variable domain: EAGVTQSPTHLIKTRGQQATLRCSPISGHTSVYWYQQALGLGLQFLLWYDEGEERNRGNFPPRFSGRQFPNYSSELNVNALELEDSALYLCASSLMGLYYNEQFFGPGTRLTVL.

This clone is a singleton in its sample. Other nucleotide sequences in the sample specify the same CDR3. In DNA, the CDR3 is TGTGCCAGCAGTTACAGCGGGGGAACCTACGAGCAGTACTTC. Translating it yields CASSYSGGTYEQYF. The chain joins TRBV6-5 to TRBJ2-7; 8 positions match TRBD2. Germline V gene sequence: CDR1 MNHEY, CDR2 SVGAGI. V shed 2 bases, J shed 2 bases, and the junction held 2 bases outside the gene matches. The length of the CDR3 is 14 residues.

The chain employs TRBV4-1 and TRBJ1-2, with 8 bases aligning to TRBD1. The CDR3 consists of 16 residues. CDR1 is MGHRA and CDR2 is YSYEKL in the germline V gene. The V gene end was trimmed by 4 bases and the J gene end by 2 bases; junction bases not matched to a gene: 9. The CDR3 protein is CASSPPRTGTNYGYTF. The CDR3 DNA is TGCGCCAGCAGCCCACCTAGGACAGGGACCAACTATGGCTACACCTTC.

This chain links TRBV5-3 with TRBJ2-7; perhaps TRBD1 as D (5 bases). TRBV5-3 is identified as an open reading frame with a role that is uncertain. V was shortened by 3 bases and J by 2 bases, with 21 bases between the two germline ends. The CDR3 sequence is 17 residues long. In nucleotides, the CDR3 is TGTGCCAGAAGCTCCAATGAACAGGTCAAGAATGCCTACGAGCAGTACTTC. The encoded protein is CARSSNEQVKNAYEQYF.

V is TRBV7-6 and J is TRBJ2-2; no clear D gene. There are 13 residues in the CDR3. The V and J ends lost 2 bases and 6 bases respectively, with 7 bases between them. Germline values: CDR1 SGHVS, CDR2 FNYEAQ. The CDR3 nucleotides are TGTGCCAGCAGCTTAATTTCACCCGGGGAGCTGTTTTTT. Translation: CASSLISPGELFF.

The chain is built from TRBV10-3 and TRBJ2-5; either TRBD1 or TRBD2 may fit D (7 bases each). This CDR3 region has 19 residues. The ends were cut back, 5 bases at V and 2 bases at J, with 27 bases in the middle. The germline V gene has CDR1 ENHRY and CDR2 SYGVKD. The CDR3 spells CAISRMGGVDRRVQETQYF. The CDR3 DNA sequence: TGTGCCATCAGTCGCATGGGGGGGGTGGACAGGAGGGTTCAAGAGACCCAGTACTTC.

This sequence joins TRBV13 and TRBJ2-3; D is possibly TRBD1 (5 bases). CDR1 is PRHDT, CDR2 FYEKMQ, per germline (reference sequence). The CDR3 is made up of 13 amino acids. Trimming took 4 bases from V and 9 from J, leaving 14 bases between them. DNA of the CDR3: TGTGCCAGCAGCTCCCTCCTACAGGTGACGCAGTATTTT. It specifies CASSSLLQVTQYF. Combining the CDR3 with reference TRBV13 and TRBJ2-3 gives the whole variable domain AAGVIQSPRHLIKEKRETATLKCYPIPRHDTVYWYQQGPGQDPQFLISFYEKMQSDKGSIPDRFSAQQFSDYHSELNMSSLELGDSALYFCASSSLLQVTQYFGPGTRLTVL.

This clone was seen only once. This chain links TRBV6-1 with TRBJ2-5; a possible D gene is TRBD1 (5 bases). This CDR3 has 15 residues. V was pared by 4 bases and J by 1 base, with 13 bases between. Germline V lookup: CDR1 MNHNS, CDR2 SASEGT. The CDR3 reads CASSGVSGIQETQYF. In DNA form, the CDR3 reads TGTGCCAGCAGTGGGGTGTCAGGGATCCAAGAGACCCAGTACTTC.

This sequence joins TRBV5-6 and TRBJ1-5, with 8 bases aligning to TRBD1. This CDR3 spans 16 amino acids. V gave up 2 bases and J gave up 2 bases; unmatched junction bases: 6. Germline-derived CDR1 and CDR2 are SGHDT and YYEEEE. The CDR3 nucleotides are TGTGCCAGCAGCTTCGGACCGGGACAGGGCAATCAGCCCCAGCATTTT. Translation: CASSFGPGQGNQPQHF.

The gene calls are TRBV5-6 and TRBJ1-2; possible D gene TRBD1, 6 bases. Germline V lookup: CDR1 SGHDT, CDR2 YYEEEE. This CDR3 spans 14 amino acids. V gave up 0 bases and J gave up 9 bases, with 15 bases separating them. The CDR3 DNA reads TGTGCCAGCAGCTTGGAAATGGACAGTCTGAGCTACACCTTC. This encodes CASSLEMDSLSYTF.

V and J are TRBV7-2 and TRBJ2-7; 8 bases map to TRBD1. Losses at the gene ends were 4 bases for V and 3 bases for J; bases not matched to a gene: 8. The CDR3 has 15 residues. The V gene's germline CDR1 is SGHTA and CDR2 FQGNSA. The CDR3, as DNA: TGTGCCAGCAGCTGGTACAGGGGGGAGAACTACGAGCAGTACTTC. Translation gives CASSWYRGENYEQYF.